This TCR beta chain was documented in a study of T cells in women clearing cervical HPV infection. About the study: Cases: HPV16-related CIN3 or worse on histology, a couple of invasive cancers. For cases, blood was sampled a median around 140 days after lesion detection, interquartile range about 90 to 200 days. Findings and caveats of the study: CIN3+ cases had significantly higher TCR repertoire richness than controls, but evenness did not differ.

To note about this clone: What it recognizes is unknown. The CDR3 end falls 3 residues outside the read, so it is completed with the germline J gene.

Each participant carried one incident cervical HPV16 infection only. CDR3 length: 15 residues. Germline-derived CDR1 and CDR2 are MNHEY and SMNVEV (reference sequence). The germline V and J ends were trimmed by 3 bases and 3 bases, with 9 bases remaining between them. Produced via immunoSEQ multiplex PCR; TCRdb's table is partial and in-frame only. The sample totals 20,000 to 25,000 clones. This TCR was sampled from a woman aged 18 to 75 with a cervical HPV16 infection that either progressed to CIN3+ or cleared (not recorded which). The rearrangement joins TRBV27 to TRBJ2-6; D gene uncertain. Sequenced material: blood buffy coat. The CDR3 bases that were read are TGTGCCAGCAGTTTTAGTCCCTTTGGGGCCAACGTC. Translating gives CASSFSPFGANV. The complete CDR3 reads CASSFSPFGANVLTF.